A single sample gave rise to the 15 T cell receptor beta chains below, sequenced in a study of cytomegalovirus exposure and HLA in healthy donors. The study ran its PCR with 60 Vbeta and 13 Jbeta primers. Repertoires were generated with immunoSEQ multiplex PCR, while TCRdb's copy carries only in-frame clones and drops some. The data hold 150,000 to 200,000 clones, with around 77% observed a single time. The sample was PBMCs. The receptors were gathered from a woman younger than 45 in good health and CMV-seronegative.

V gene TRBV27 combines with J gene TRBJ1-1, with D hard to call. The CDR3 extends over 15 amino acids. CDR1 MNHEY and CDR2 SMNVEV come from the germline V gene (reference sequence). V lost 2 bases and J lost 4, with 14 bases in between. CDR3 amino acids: CASSLRGGRVTEAFF. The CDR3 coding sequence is TGTGCCAGCAGTTTACGCGGAGGGCGTGTCACTGAAGCTTTCTTT.

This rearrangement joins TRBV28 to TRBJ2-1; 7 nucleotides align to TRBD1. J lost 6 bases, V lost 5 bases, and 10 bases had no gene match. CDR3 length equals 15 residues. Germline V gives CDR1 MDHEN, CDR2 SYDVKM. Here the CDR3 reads CASSNPRQGANEQFF. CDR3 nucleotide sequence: TGTGCCAGCAGTAACCCTCGACAGGGTGCCAATGAGCAGTTCTTC.

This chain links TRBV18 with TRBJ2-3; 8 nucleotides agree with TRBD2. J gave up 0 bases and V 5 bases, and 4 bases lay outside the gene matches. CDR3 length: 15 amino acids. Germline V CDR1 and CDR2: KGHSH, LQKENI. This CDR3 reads CASSGTSGSTDTQYF. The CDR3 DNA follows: TGTGCCAGCTCAGGCACTAGCGGAAGCACAGATACGCAGTATTTT. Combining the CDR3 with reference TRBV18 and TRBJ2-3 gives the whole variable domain NAGVMQNPRHLVRRRGQEARLRCSPMKGHSHVYWYRQLPEEGLKFMVYLQKENIIDESGMPKERFSAEFPKEGPSILRIQQVVRGDSAAYFCASSGTSGSTDTQYFGPGTRLTVL.

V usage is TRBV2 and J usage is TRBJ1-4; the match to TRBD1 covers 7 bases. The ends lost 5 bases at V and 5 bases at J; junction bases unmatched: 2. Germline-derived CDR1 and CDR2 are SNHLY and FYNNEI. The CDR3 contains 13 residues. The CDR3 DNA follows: TGTGCCAGCAGTTTGACAGGGAATGAAAAACTGTTTTTT. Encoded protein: CASSLTGNEKLFF.

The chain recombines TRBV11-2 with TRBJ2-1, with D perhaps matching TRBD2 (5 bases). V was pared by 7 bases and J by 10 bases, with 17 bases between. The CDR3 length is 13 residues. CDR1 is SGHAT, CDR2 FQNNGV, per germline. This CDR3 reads CASTRNLRGEQFF. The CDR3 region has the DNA TGTGCCAGCACCAGAAACTTAAGAGGGGAGCAGTTCTTC.

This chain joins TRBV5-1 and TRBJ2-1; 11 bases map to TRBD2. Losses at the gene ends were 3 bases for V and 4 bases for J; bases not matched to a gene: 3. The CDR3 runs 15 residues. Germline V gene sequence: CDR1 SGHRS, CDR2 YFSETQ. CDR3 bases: TGCGCCAGCAGCTCGGGACTAGCGGCTTACAATGAGCAGTTCTTC. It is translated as CASSSGLAAYNEQFF. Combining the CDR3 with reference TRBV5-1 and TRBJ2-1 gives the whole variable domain KAGVTQTPRYLIKTRGQQVTLSCSPISGHRSVSWYQQTPGQGLQFLFEYFSETQRNKGNFPGRFSGRQFSNSRSEMNVSTLELGDSALYLCASSSGLAAYNEQFFGPGTRLTVL.

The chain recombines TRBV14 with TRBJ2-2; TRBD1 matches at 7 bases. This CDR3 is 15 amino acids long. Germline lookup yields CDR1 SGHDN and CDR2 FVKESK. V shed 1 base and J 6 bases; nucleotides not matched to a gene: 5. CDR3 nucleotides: TGTGCCAGCAGCCAAGGTGGGACAGTCCCCGGGGAGCTGTTTTTT. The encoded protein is CASSQGGTVPGELFF.

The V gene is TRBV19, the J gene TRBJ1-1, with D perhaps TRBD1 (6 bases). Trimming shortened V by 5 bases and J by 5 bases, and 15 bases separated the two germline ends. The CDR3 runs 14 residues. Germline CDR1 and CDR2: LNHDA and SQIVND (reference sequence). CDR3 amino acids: CASSSLGGATEAFF. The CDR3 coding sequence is TGTGCCAGTAGTTCCCTGGGGGGGGCGACTGAAGCTTTCTTT.

The CDR3 protein is CASSLWSGGTDTQYF. CDR3 coding DNA: TGCGCCAGCAGCCTCTGGTCGGGGGGTACAGATACGCAGTATTTT. V is TRBV5-1 and J is TRBJ2-3; 7 nucleotides match TRBD2. Germline V gene data show CDR1 as SGHRS and CDR2 as YFSETQ. The length of the CDR3 is 15 residues. V dropped 4 bases and J dropped 3; count of bases not matched to a gene: 8. Complete variable domain (other parts from reference TRBV5-1 and TRBJ2-3): KAGVTQTPRYLIKTRGQQVTLSCSPISGHRSVSWYQQTPGQGLQFLFEYFSETQRNKGNFPGRFSGRQFSNSRSEMNVSTLELGDSALYLCASSLWSGGTDTQYFGPGTRLTVL.

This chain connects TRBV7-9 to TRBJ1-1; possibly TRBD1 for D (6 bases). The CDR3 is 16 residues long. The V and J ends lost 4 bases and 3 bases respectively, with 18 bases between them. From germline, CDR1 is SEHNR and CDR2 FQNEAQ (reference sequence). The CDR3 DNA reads TGTGCCAGCAGCTCCACCCCCCAGGGGATGCACACTGAAGCTTTCTTT. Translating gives CASSSTPQGMHTEAFF.

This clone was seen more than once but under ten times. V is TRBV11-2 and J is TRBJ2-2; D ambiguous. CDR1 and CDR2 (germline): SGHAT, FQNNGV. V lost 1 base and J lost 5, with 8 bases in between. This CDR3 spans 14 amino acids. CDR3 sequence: CASSLVRRTGELFF. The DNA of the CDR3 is TGTGCCAGCAGCTTAGTTAGGAGAACCGGGGAGCTGTTTTTT.

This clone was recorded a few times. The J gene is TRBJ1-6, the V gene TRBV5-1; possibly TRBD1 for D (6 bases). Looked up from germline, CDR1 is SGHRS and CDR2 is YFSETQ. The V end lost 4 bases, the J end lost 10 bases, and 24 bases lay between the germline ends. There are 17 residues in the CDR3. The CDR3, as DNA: TGCGCCAGCAGCCCGGGACCGGACAGCCGGGCCACCTCACCCCTCCACTTT. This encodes CASSPGPDSRATSPLHF. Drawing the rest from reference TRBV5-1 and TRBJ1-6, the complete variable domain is KAGVTQTPRYLIKTRGQQVTLSCSPISGHRSVSWYQQTPGQGLQFLFEYFSETQRNKGNFPGRFSGRQFSNSRSEMNVSTLELGDSALYLCASSPGPDSRATSPLHFGNGTRLTVT.

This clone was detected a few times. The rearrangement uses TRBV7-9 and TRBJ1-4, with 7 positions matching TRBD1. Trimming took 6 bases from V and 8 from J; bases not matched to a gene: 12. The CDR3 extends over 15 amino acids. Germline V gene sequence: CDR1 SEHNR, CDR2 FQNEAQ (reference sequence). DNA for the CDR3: TGTGCCAGCAGTCTAGGGTCAGGGGGGAGCGAAAAACTGTTTTTT. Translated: CASSLGSGGSEKLFF.

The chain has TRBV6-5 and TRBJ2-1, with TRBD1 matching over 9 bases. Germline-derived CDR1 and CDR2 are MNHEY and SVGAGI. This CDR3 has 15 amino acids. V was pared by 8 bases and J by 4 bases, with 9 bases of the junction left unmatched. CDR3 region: CASLPTGGHYNEQFF. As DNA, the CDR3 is TGTGCCAGCTTACCGACAGGGGGGCATTACAATGAGCAGTTCTTC.

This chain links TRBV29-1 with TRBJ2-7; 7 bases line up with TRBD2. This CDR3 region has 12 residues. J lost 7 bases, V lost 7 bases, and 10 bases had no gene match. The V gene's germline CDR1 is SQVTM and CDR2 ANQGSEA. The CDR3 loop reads CSALGGGVEQYF. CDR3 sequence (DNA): TGCAGCGCATTGGGGGGGGGAGTGGAGCAGTACTTC.